The T cell receptor beta chain under discussion was sequenced for a study of cytomegalovirus exposure and HLA in healthy donors. Study results and caveats: TCR beta chains numbering 150 to 200 were designated cytomegalovirus-associated. Rarity characterized most TCR sequences, yet some public TCRs appeared in many donors. After further analysis at a later stage, around 17,000 TCR beta sequences were associated with HLA alleles at 0.05 false discovery rate.

Turning to this clone: Its antigen is not identified.

With 0 bases removed from V and 0 bases from J, the gap between germline ends came to 5 bases. CDR1 and CDR2 from the germline V gene are LNHNV and YYDKDF (reference sequence). The CDR3 is made up of 14 amino acids. Primers: 60 Vbeta forward and 13 Jbeta reverse. Libraries were prepared by immunoSEQ multiplex PCR; TCRdb keeps only in-frame clonotypes and omits some of them. The specimen's table records over 20,000 clones. This clonotype was sampled from a man in his fifties or sixties in good health and CMV-seropositive. This sequence joins TRBV15 and TRBJ1-1; D is unclear. The sequenced material came from PBMCs. CDR3 in DNA: TGTGCCACCAGCAGAGACGTTTTGAACACTGAAGCTTTCTTT. It yields the protein CATSRDVLNTEAFF.